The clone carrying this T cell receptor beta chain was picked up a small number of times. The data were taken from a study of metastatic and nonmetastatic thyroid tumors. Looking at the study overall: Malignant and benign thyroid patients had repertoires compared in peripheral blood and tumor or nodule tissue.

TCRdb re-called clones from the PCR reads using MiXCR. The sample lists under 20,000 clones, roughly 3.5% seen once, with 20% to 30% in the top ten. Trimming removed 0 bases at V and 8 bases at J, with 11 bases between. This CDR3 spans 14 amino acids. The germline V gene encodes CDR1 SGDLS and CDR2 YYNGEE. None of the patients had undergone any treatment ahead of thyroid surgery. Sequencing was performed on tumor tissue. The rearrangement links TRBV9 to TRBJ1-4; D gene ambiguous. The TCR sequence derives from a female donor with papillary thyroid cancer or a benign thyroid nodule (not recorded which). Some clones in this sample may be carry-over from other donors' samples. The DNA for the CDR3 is TGTGCCAGCAGCGTAGAGGGCGGGAGGGAAAAACTGTTTTTT. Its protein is CASSVEGGREKLFF.